This is a list of T cell receptor beta chains from one sample in a study of blood T cell repertoires in COVID-19. Sequencing was performed with immunoSEQ multiplex PCR; in TCRdb, only in-frame clones are kept and a portion is missing. The sample has approximately 150,000 clones, 82% seen once. The specimen was peripheral blood. These TCRs come from a woman aged 70-85 years with acute or convalescent COVID-19. The CDR3 runs from the conserved cysteine through the conserved F or W. A D gene is named only where the DNA matches it firmly. A row's size may be missing; if present it is once, few, many or a size class.

J: TRBJ2-7; D: TRBD2; V: TRBV3-1/TRBV3-2; size: once; CDR3: CASSQGASGISSYEQYF; DNA: TGTGCCAGCAGCCAAGGGGCTAGCGGGATAAGCTCCTACGAGCAGTACTTC
J: TRBJ2-3; D: NA; V: TRBV3-1/TRBV3-2; size: NA; CDR3: CASSQGAKLADTQYF; DNA: TGTGCCAGCAGCCAAGGGGCGAAGTTGGCAGATACGCAGTATTTT
J: TRBJ1-4; D: TRBD1; V: TRBV28; size: NA; CDR3: CASSLRGQGSEKLFF; DNA: TGTGCCAGCAGTTTAAGGGGGCAGGGGTCGGAAAAACTGTTTTTT
J: TRBJ2-4; D: NA; V: TRBV6-2/TRBV6-3; size: NA; CDR3: CASSPPGIAKNIQYF; DNA: TGTGCCAGCAGCCCGCCGGGGATAGCCAAAAACATTCAGTACTTC
J: TRBJ2-1; D: TRBD2; V: TRBV27; size: NA; CDR3: CASSWRTSGSYNEQFF; DNA: TGTGCCAGCAGTTGGCGGACTAGCGGGAGCTACAATGAGCAGTTCTTC
J: TRBJ1-5; D: NA; V: TRBV12-3/TRBV12-4; size: once; CDR3: CASSFINQPQHF; DNA: TGTGCCAGCAGTTTTATCAATCAGCCCCAGCATTTT
J: TRBJ2-1; D: TRBD2; V: TRBV27; size: NA; CDR3: CASSPLPRTSGGNHEQFF; DNA: TGTGCCAGCAGTCCGTTACCCCGAACTAGCGGGGGAAACCATGAGCAGTTCTTC
J: TRBJ2-3; D: TRBD2; V: TRBV27; size: NA; CDR3: CASRLAGGPDTQYF; DNA: TGTGCCAGCAGATTAGCGGGAGGGCCGGATACGCAGTATTTT
J: TRBJ2-3; D: NA; V: TRBV7-2; size: NA; CDR3: CASSLTTTISTDTQYF; DNA: TGTGCCAGCAGCTTGACTACGACTATTAGCACAGATACGCAGTATTTT
J: TRBJ1-2; D: NA; V: TRBV7-9; size: NA; CDR3: CASSPLDPLNYGYTF; DNA: TGTGCCAGCAGCCCTTTAGATCCTCTTAACTATGGCTACACCTTC
J: TRBJ2-7; D: TRBD2; V: TRBV6-2/TRBV6-3; size: once; CDR3: CASSRPGLADEQYF; DNA: TGTGCCAGCAGTCGCCCGGGACTAGCTGACGAGCAGTACTTC
J: TRBJ1-6; D: NA; V: TRBV4-2; size: NA; CDR3: CASSYYVSSYNSPLHF; DNA: TGTGCCAGCAGCTATTACGTTAGCTCCTATAATTCACCCCTCCACTTT
J: TRBJ2-1; D: NA; V: TRBV4-1; size: once; CDR3: CASSQEGLQKTREQFF; DNA: TGCGCCAGCAGCCAAGAGGGACTCCAAAAGACCCGTGAGCAGTTCTTC
J: TRBJ2-1; D: TRBD2; V: TRBV29-1; size: NA; CDR3: CSAYLAGGNYNEQFF; DNA: TGCAGCGCCTATCTAGCGGGGGGGAACTACAATGAGCAGTTCTTC
J: TRBJ1-2; D: TRBD1; V: TRBV12-3/TRBV12-4; size: NA; CDR3: CASSPGGSGYTF; DNA: TGTGCCAGCAGTCCAGGGGGCTCTGGCTACACCTTC
J: TRBJ2-5; D: TRBD2; V: TRBV7-2; size: once; CDR3: CASSLDFTSGGETQYF; DNA: TGTGCCAGCAGCTTAGACTTTACTAGCGGGGGAGAGACCCAGTACTTC
J: TRBJ2-7; D: NA; V: TRBV7-9; size: NA; CDR3: CASSLAGSASSYEQYF; DNA: TGTGCCAGCAGCTTAGCGGGCAGTGCAAGCTCCTACGAGCAGTACTTC
J: TRBJ2-1; D: NA; V: TRBV18; size: NA; CDR3: CASSNSRSSYNEQFF; DNA: TGTGCCAGCTCGAACTCACGGAGCTCCTACAATGAGCAGTTCTTC
J: TRBJ2-7; D: TRBD2; V: TRBV28; size: NA; CDR3: CASRVAGGSYEQYF; DNA: TGTGCCAGCAGAGTAGCGGGAGGTTCCTACGAGCAGTACTTC
J: TRBJ2-7; D: NA; V: TRBV27; size: once; CDR3: CASSLSGQGSYEQYF; DNA: TGTGCCAGCAGTTTATCAGGCCAGGGGTCCTACGAGCAGTACTTC
J: TRBJ1-1; D: TRBD1; V: TRBV7-3; size: NA; CDR3: CASSLIPRQGKNTEAFF; DNA: TGTGCCAGCAGCTTAATACCGAGACAGGGGAAAAACACTGAAGCTTTCTTT
J: TRBJ1-5; D: NA; V: TRBV25-1; size: NA; CDR3: CASSESGGVSNQPQHF; DNA: TGTGCCAGCAGTGAGTCCGGCGGAGTTAGCAATCAGCCCCAGCATTTT
J: TRBJ1-1; D: NA; V: TRBV9; size: NA; CDR3: CASSRSGNTEAFF; DNA: TGTGCCAGCAGCCGCTCAGGGAACACTGAAGCTTTCTTT
J: TRBJ1-4; D: NA; V: TRBV6-5; size: once; CDR3: CASSEGGEKLFF; DNA: TGTGCCAGCAGCGAGGGAGGCGAAAAACTGTTTTTT
J: TRBJ1-5; D: NA; V: TRBV19; size: NA; CDR3: CASSIEEINQPQHF; DNA: TGTGCCAGTAGTATAGAAGAGATAAATCAGCCCCAGCATTTT
J: TRBJ2-1; D: NA; V: TRBV28; size: NA; CDR3: CASRSGGGGYNEQFF; DNA: TGTGCCAGCAGGTCCGGAGGCGGAGGGTACAATGAGCAGTTCTTC
J: TRBJ1-4; D: TRBD1; V: TRBV6-6; size: NA; CDR3: CASSWDRGTNEKLFF; DNA: TGTGCCAGCAGCTGGGACAGGGGAACTAATGAAAAACTGTTTTTT
J: TRBJ2-7; D: NA; V: TRBV2; size: NA; CDR3: CASEGSNNYEQYF; DNA: TGTGCCAGCGAGGGATCCAACAACTACGAGCAGTACTTC
J: TRBJ1-2; D: NA; V: TRBV6-5; size: NA; CDR3: CASSSPRGLFYGYTF; DNA: TGTGCCAGCAGTTCCCCCAGAGGACTCTTCTATGGCTACACCTTC
J: TRBJ1-3; D: NA; V: TRBV14; size: once; CDR3: CASSQDWGPGNTIYF; DNA: TGTGCCAGCAGCCAAGACTGGGGGCCAGGAAACACCATATATTTT
J: TRBJ2-5; D: TRBD2; V: TRBV9; size: NA; CDR3: CASSEGTSRLQETQYF; DNA: TGTGCCAGCAGCGAGGGGACTAGCAGACTACAAGAGACCCAGTACTTC
J: TRBJ1-2; D: NA; V: TRBV6-5; size: NA; CDR3: CASTDMGRGYGYTF; DNA: TGTGCCAGCACCGACATGGGCCGGGGTTATGGCTACACCTTC
J: TRBJ2-1; D: TRBD1; V: TRBV2; size: NA; CDR3: CASTGQGAYNEQFF; DNA: TGTGCCAGCACCGGACAGGGCGCCTACAATGAGCAGTTCTTC
J: TRBJ2-7; D: TRBD1; V: TRBV5-1; size: NA; CDR3: CASRRVGQGDEQYF; DNA: TGCGCCAGCAGGCGGGTTGGACAGGGTGACGAGCAGTACTTC
J: TRBJ2-2; D: TRBD2; V: TRBV10-3; size: NA; CDR3: CAISGTSGASGELFF; DNA: TGTGCCATCAGCGGGACTAGCGGGGCGTCCGGGGAGCTGTTTTTT
J: TRBJ2-1; D: TRBD2; V: TRBV25-1; size: once; CDR3: CASSGGAGTPATEQFF; DNA: TGTGCCAGCAGTGGGGGAGCGGGAACCCCCGCTACTGAGCAGTTCTTC
J: TRBJ1-1; D: TRBD1; V: TRBV6-5; size: NA; CDR3: CASSWTTGGGEAFF; DNA: TGTGCCAGCAGTTGGACGACAGGGGGCGGTGAAGCTTTCTTT
J: TRBJ2-5; D: TRBD2; V: TRBV11-2; size: NA; CDR3: CASSLLHPAGGRETQYF; DNA: TGTGCCAGCAGCTTACTCCATCCTGCGGGGGGGCGGGAGACCCAGTACTTC
J: TRBJ2-5; D: TRBD1; V: TRBV6-5; size: NA; CDR3: CASSYSRDRVPYF; DNA: TGTGCCAGCAGTTACTCGAGGGACAGGGTGCCGTACTTC
J: TRBJ2-7; D: TRBD1; V: TRBV30; size: NA; CDR3: CAWSTGTVVYEQYF; DNA: TGTGCCTGGAGTACAGGGACAGTAGTTTACGAGCAGTACTTC
J: TRBJ2-2; D: TRBD1; V: TRBV7-2; size: NA; CDR3: CASSARQGSTGELFF; DNA: TGTGCCAGCAGCGCGAGACAGGGGAGCACCGGGGAGCTGTTTTTT
J: TRBJ2-3; D: NA; V: TRBV5-1; size: NA; CDR3: CASSLVGRGQVDTQYF; DNA: TGCGCCAGCAGCTTGGTTGGACGGGGTCAGGTAGATACGCAGTATTTT
J: TRBJ2-3; D: TRBD2; V: TRBV5-8; size: NA; CDR3: CASSLGLAGSTDTQYF; DNA: TGTGCCAGCAGCTTGGGACTAGCGGGAAGCACAGATACGCAGTATTTT
J: TRBJ2-1; D: TRBD2; V: TRBV4-1; size: NA; CDR3: CASSQGATGGPNEQFF; DNA: TGCGCCAGCAGCCAAGGAGCTACGGGGGGGCCCAATGAGCAGTTCTTC
J: TRBJ1-2; D: NA; V: TRBV2; size: NA; CDR3: CASSEGAPDKPFYGYTF; DNA: TGTGCCAGCAGTGAAGGTGCTCCGGACAAGCCATTCTATGGCTACACCTTC
J: TRBJ1-2; D: TRBD1; V: TRBV6-6; size: NA; CDR3: CASSPDRAYGYTF; DNA: TGTGCCAGCAGCCCGGACAGGGCCTATGGCTACACCTTC
J: TRBJ1-2; D: TRBD1; V: TRBV27; size: NA; CDR3: CASSPGQENGYTF; DNA: TGTGCCAGCAGTCCCGGACAGGAAAACGGCTACACCTTC
J: TRBJ1-1; D: TRBD1; V: TRBV30; size: NA; CDR3: CAWMDRAWNTEAFF; DNA: TGTGCCTGGATGGACAGGGCTTGGAACACTGAAGCTTTCTTT
J: TRBJ2-1; D: TRBD2; V: TRBV27; size: NA; CDR3: CASSLSGGTSSVNEQFF; DNA: TGTGCCAGCAGTTTATCCGGGGGGACTAGCTCGGTTAATGAGCAGTTCTTC